This TCR beta chain was sequenced for a study of T-cell reconstitution after alpha-beta-depleted transplantation in children. Overall study findings and caveats: Once a year had passed after transplant, T-cell counts and diversity came mostly from newly produced T cells. Several hundred expanded graft clones reportedly supplied alpha-beta T cells about two months after transplant.

It was with unique molecular identifiers that the TCRbeta library was prepared. Each CDR3 protein is one row after TCRdb ran MiXCR on the PCR reads. The sample gives 250,000 or so distinct CDR3 sequences, roughly 7.7% of which show up once; roughly 6% is in the top ten. This clonotype was detected ten times or more. What it binds is unknown. This CDR3 has 14 residues. V lost 7 bases, J lost 5 bases, and 5 bases stayed unmatched. Germline V gives CDR1 MNHEY, CDR2 SVGEGT. The chain employs TRBV6-2 or TRBV6-3 and TRBJ2-2; 9 positions agree with TRBD2. The sample consisted of PBMCs, mostly from graft donor cells, taken 180 days after TCRalphabeta/CD19-depleted stem cell transplant. The receptor was derived from a male patient under 18 who had a stem cell transplant for acute lymphoblastic leukemia, so the T cells may come from the graft donor. CDR3 amino acids: CASKTSGNTGELFF. CDR3 in DNA: TGTGCCAGCAAGACTAGCGGTAATACCGGGGAGCTGTTTTTT.